The present entry profiles one T cell receptor (beta chain) with its context. This specimen comes from a study of blood T cell repertoires in COVID-19. Germline V lookup: CDR1 SEHNR, CDR2 FQNEAQ (reference sequence). The length of the CDR3 is 15 residues. V dropped 6 bases and J dropped 8; count of bases not matched to a gene: 11. Profiling relied on immunoSEQ multiplex PCR, and the TCRdb table lists in-frame clones only, not all of them. The profile shows more than 200,000 clones, 89% of them singletons. This TCR was sampled from a woman aged 30 to 39 with acute COVID-19. The chain employs TRBV7-9 and TRBJ1-4; 8 positions agree with TRBD1. Sequenced material: PBMCs or T cells enriched from blood (not recorded which). The CDR3 loop is CASSPPGGVREKLFF. In DNA form, the CDR3 reads TGTGCCAGCAGTCCCCCAGGGGGCGTCCGAGAAAAACTGTTTTTT.